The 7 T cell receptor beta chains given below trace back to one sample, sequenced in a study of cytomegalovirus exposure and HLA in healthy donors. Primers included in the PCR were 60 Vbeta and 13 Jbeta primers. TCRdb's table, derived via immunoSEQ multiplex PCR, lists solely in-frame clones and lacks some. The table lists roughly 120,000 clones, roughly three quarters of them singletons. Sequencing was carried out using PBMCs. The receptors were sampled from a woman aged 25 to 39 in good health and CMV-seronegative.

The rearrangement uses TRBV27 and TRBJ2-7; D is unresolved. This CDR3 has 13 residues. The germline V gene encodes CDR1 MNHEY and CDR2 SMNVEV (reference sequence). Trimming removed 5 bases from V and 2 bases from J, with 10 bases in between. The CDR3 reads CASSPEIPYEQYF. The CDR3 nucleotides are TGTGCCAGCAGTCCAGAAATTCCCTACGAGCAGTACTTC.

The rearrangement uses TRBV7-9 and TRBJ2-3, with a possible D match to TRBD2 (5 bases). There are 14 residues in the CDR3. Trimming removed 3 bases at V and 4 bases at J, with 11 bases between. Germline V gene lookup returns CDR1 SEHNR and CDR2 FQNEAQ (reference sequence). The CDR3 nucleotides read TGTGCCAGCAGCTTTGGTACAGCGGCAGATACGCAGTATTTT. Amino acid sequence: CASSFGTAADTQYF.

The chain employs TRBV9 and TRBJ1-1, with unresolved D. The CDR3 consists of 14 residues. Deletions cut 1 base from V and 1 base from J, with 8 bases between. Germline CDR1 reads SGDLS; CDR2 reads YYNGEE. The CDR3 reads CASSVWAQNTEAFF. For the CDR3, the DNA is TGTGCCAGCAGCGTATGGGCCCAGAACACTGAAGCTTTCTTT.

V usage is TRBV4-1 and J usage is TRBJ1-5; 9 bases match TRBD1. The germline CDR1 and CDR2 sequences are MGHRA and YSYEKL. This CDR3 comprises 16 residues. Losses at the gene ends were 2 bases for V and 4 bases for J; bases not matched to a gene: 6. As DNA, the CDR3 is TGCGCCAGCAGCCAACCTACAGGGGGCCGTAATCAGCCCCAGCATTTT. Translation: CASSQPTGGRNQPQHF.

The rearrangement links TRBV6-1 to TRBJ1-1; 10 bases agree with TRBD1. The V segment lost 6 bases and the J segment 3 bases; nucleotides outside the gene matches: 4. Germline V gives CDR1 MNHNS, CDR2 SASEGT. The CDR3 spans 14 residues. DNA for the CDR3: TGTGCCAGCAGGACAGGGGGCAGGGACACTGAAGCTTTCTTT. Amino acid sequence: CASRTGGRDTEAFF.

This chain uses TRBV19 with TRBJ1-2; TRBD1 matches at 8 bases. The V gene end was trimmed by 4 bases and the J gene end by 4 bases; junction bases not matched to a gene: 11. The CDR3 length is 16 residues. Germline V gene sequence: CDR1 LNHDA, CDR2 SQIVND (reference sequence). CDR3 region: CASSNPTGDGSYGYTF. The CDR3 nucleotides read TGTGCCAGTAGTAACCCGACAGGGGACGGAAGCTATGGCTACACCTTC.

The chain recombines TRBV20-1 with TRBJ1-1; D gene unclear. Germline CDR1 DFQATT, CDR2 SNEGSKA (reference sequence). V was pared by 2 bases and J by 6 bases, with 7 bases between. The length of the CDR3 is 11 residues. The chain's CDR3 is CSARSGAEAFF. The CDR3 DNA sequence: TGCAGTGCTAGATCCGGGGCTGAAGCTTTCTTT.